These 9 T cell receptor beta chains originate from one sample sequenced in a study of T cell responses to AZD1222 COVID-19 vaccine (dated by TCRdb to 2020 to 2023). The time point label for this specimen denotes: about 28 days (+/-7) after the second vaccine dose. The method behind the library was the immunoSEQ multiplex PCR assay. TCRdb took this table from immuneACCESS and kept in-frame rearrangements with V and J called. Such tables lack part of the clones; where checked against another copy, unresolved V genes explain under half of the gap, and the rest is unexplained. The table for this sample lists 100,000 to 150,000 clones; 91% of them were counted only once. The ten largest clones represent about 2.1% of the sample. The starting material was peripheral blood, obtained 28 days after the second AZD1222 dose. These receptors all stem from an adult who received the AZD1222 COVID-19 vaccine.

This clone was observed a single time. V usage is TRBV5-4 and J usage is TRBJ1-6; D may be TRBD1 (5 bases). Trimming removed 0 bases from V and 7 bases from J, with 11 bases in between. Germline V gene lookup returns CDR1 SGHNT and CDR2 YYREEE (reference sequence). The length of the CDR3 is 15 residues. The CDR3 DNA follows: TGTGCCAGCAGCTTGGGACAGCTGTCAAATTCACCCCTCCACTTT. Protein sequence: CASSLGQLSNSPLHF.

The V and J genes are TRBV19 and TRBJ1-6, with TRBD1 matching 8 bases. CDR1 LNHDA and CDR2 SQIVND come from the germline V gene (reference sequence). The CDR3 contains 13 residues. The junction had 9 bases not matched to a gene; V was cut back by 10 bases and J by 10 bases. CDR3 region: CAISDRAGSPLHF. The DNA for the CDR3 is TGTGCCATCTCGGACAGGGCCGGATCACCCCTCCACTTT.

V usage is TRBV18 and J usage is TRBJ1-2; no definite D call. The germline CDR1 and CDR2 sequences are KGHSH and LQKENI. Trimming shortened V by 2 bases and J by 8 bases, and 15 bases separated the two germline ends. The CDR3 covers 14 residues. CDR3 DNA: TGTGCCAGCTCACCAGGGGAGGCGCGATGGGGCTACACCTTC. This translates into CASSPGEARWGYTF.

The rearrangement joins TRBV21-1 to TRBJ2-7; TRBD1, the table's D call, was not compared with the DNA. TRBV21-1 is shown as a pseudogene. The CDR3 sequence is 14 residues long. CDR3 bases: TGTGCCAGCAGCCACACATCTCCTTCCTACGAGCAGTACTTC. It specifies CASSHTSPSYEQYF.

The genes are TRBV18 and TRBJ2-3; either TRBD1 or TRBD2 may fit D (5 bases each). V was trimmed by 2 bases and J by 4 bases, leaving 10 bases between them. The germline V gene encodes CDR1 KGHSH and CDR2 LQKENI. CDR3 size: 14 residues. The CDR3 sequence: CASSPGTQADTQYF. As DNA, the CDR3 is TGTGCCAGCTCACCAGGGACCCAGGCAGATACGCAGTATTTT.

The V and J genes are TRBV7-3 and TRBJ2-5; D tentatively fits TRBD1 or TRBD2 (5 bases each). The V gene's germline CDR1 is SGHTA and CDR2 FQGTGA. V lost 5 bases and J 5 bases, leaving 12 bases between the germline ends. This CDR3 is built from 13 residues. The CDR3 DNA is TGTGCCAGCAGCCGGGACCGCCTGGAGACCCAGTACTTC. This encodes CASSRDRLETQYF.

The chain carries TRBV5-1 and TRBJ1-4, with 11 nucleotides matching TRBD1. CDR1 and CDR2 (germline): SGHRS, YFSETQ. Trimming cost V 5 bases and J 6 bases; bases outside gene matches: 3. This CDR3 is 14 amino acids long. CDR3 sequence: CASSRTGGYEKLFF. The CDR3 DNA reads TGCGCCAGCAGTAGGACAGGGGGCTATGAAAAACTGTTTTTT. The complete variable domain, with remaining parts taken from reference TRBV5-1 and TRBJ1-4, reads KAGVTQTPRYLIKTRGQQVTLSCSPISGHRSVSWYQQTPGQGLQFLFEYFSETQRNKGNFPGRFSGRQFSNSRSEMNVSTLELGDSALYLCASSRTGGYEKLFFGSGTQLSVL.

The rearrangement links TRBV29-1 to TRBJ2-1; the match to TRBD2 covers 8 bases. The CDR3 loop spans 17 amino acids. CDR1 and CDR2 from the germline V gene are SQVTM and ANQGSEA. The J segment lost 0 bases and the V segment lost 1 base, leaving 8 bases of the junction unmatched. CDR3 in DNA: TGCAGCGTTGAAGGAGCGGGGGTTCCGAGCTCCTACAATGAGCAGTTCTTC. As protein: CSVEGAGVPSSYNEQFF.

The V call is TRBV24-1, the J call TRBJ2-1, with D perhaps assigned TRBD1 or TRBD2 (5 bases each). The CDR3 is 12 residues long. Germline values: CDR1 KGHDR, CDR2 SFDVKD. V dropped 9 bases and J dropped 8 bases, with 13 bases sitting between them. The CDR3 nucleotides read TGTGCCACCCGAGGGACCCGTGATGAGCAGTTCTTC. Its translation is CATRGTRDEQFF.